The 18 T cell receptor beta chains reported below all come from one sample, sequenced in a study of shared clonotypes between healthy human individuals (TCRdb year 2020). Libraries came from the immunoSEQ multiplex PCR assay. TCRdb stores this immuneACCESS table with in-frame sequences only. Part of the clones is absent; in the studies checked, under half of the shortfall reflects unresolved V genes, and no reason is known for the rest. The sample table records fewer than 1.6 million clones; less than 99% of these occur just once. The ten largest make up about 0.34% of the sample. The sequenced sample was naive CD4+ T cells sorted from blood. The sample's cell subset or site label, decoded: CD45RA+ positively selected. These receptors were taken from a man under 40 in good health.

The chain employs TRBV6-5 and TRBJ2-3; TRBD1 matches 8 bases. Germline CDR1 reads MNHEY; CDR2 reads SVGAGI. There are 13 residues in the CDR3. The V gene end was trimmed by 6 bases and the J gene end by 4 bases; junction bases not matched to a gene: 3. CDR3: CASRGQVADTQYF. Written as DNA, the CDR3 is TGTGCCAGCAGGGGACAGGTCGCAGATACGCAGTATTTT.

The chain recombines TRBV9 with TRBJ2-7; 7 nucleotides agree with TRBD1. This CDR3 comprises 14 residues. J gave up 3 bases and V 3 bases, and 6 bases lay outside the gene matches. Germline CDR1 SGDLS, CDR2 YYNGEE. The CDR3 DNA follows: TGTGCCAGCAGCGCCGGGGCAGGGGGCTACGAGCAGTACTTC. This gives the protein CASSAGAGGYEQYF.

In this sample, this clone turned up a few times. The CDR3 spells CASSMGIGDETQYF. CDR3 bases: TGTGCCAGTAGTATGGGTATTGGGGATGAGACCCAGTACTTC. V usage is TRBV19 and J usage is TRBJ2-5; no clear D gene. Germline CDR1 is LNHDA and CDR2 is SQIVND (reference sequence). V lost 3 bases to trimming and J lost 5 bases, with 13 bases between them. The CDR3 extends over 14 amino acids.

The chain recombines TRBV5-1 with TRBJ2-2, with D possibly being TRBD1 (6 bases). Germline V gene data show CDR1 as SGHRS and CDR2 as YFSETQ. This CDR3 is 17 amino acids long. Trimming left V 0 bases short and J 4 bases short, with 16 bases between. CDR3 sequence (DNA): TGCGCCAGCAGCTTGGGCGGCGTAGGGGGATCCACCGGGGAGCTGTTTTTT. Amino acids: CASSLGGVGGSTGELFF.

This clone was picked up one time. The chain's CDR3 is CASSPRGTTDTQYF. The CDR3 region has the DNA TGTGCCAGCAGCCCCAGGGGGACCACAGATACGCAGTATTTT. The gene calls are TRBV11-3 and TRBJ2-3; 7 nucleotides align to TRBD1. V was clipped by 5 bases and J by 2 bases; unmatched bases: 4. This CDR3 is built from 14 residues. The germline gives CDR1 SGHNT, CDR2 YENEEA. Combining the CDR3 with reference TRBV11-3 and TRBJ2-3 gives the whole variable domain EAGVVQSPRYKIIEKKQPVAFWCNPISGHNTLYWYLQNLGQGPELLIRYENEEAVDDSQLPKDRFSAERLKGVDSTLKIQPAELGDSAVYLCASSPRGTTDTQYFGPGTRLTVL.

This clone was counted a single time. The chain has TRBV10-3 and TRBJ1-1; D uncertain. Looked up from germline, CDR1 is ENHRY and CDR2 is SYGVKD. This CDR3 has 11 residues. Trimming stripped 4 bases from V and 7 bases from J, with 7 bases between. The CDR3 protein is CAISVSGEAFF. Here the CDR3 DNA reads TGTGCCATCAGTGTATCGGGTGAAGCTTTCTTT.

Turning to this clone: The same CDR3 can be traced to other DNA sequences in this sample. J is TRBJ1-3 and V is TRBV29-1; D gene uncertain. The CDR3 sequence is 15 residues long. Germline CDR1 reads SQVTM; CDR2 reads ANQGSEA. Trimming shortened V by 2 bases and J by 0 bases, and 11 bases separated the two germline ends. CDR3 coding DNA: TGCAGCGTTGAATCCCGGCTGAGCTCTGGAAACACCATATATTTT. This encodes CSVESRLSSGNTIYF.

This clone is a singleton in its sample. The chain recombines TRBV5-1 with TRBJ2-7, with D maybe TRBD2 (6 bases). V was trimmed by 0 bases and J by 3 bases, leaving 19 bases between them. CDR1 and CDR2 (germline): SGHRS, YFSETQ. CDR3 length equals 17 residues. The CDR3 bases are TGCGCCAGCAGCTTGGGGCCTAGGACGGGAGACAACTACGAGCAGTACTTC. Protein: CASSLGPRTGDNYEQYF.

The chain has TRBV18 and TRBJ2-3; no definite D call. Trimming cost V 5 bases and J 4 bases, with 16 bases left between them. Germline V gene sequence: CDR1 KGHSH, CDR2 LQKENI. This CDR3 is built from 15 residues. For the CDR3, the DNA is TGTGCCAGCTCATCCCTCCCTAGTCTGGCAGATACGCAGTATTTT. This encodes CASSSLPSLADTQYF.

The rearrangement links TRBV7-2 to TRBJ2-1, with 7 bases identical to TRBD1. Germline loops: CDR1 SGHTA, CDR2 FQGNSA. J was trimmed by 4 bases and V by 5 bases; bases with no gene match: 8. This CDR3 is 15 amino acids long. The CDR3, as DNA: TGTGCCAGCAGCCAAAGACAGGGAAGTTACAATGAGCAGTTCTTC. Residues: CASSQRQGSYNEQFF.

The rearrangement links TRBV11-2 to TRBJ2-2; 7 bases map to TRBD1. Losses at the gene ends were 3 bases for V and 5 bases for J; bases not matched to a gene: 9. The CDR3 length is 16 residues. CDR1 SGHAT and CDR2 FQNNGV come from the germline V gene. The CDR3 sequence: CASSLGRQGKTGELFF. The CDR3 bases are TGTGCCAGCAGCTTGGGAAGACAGGGAAAGACCGGGGAGCTGTTTTTT.

The rearrangement joins TRBV19 to TRBJ2-7; 8 bases match TRBD1. The CDR3 extends over 14 amino acids. Germline loops: CDR1 LNHDA, CDR2 SQIVND (reference sequence). Unmatched junction bases numbered 8, after V lost 5 bases and J lost 5 bases. The CDR3 sequence is CASSPRTGFHEQYF. The CDR3 coding sequence is TGTGCCAGTAGTCCTAGGACAGGGTTCCACGAGCAGTACTTC. The complete variable domain, with remaining parts taken from reference TRBV19 and TRBJ2-7, reads DGGITQSPKYLFRKEGQNVTLSCEQNLNHDAMYWYRQDPGQGLRLIYYSQIVNDFQKGDIAEGYSVSREKKESFPLTVTSAQKNPTAFYLCASSPRTGFHEQYFGPGTRLTVT.

The chain carries TRBV7-9 and TRBJ2-2; D uncertain. The CDR3 is made up of 15 amino acids. Germline V gene data show CDR1 as SEHNR and CDR2 as FQNEAQ (reference sequence). Between the trimmed V and J ends, which lost 2 bases and 5 bases, there was a span of 12 bases. CDR3 region: CASSLSSLETGELFF. CDR3 in DNA: TGTGCCAGCAGCTTATCTTCCCTAGAAACCGGGGAGCTGTTTTTT.

The gene calls are TRBV7-2 and TRBJ2-3; maybe TRBD1 (5 bases). CDR1 is SGHTA and CDR2 is FQGNSA in the germline V gene. Trimming took 5 bases from V and 1 from J, leaving 16 bases between them. The CDR3 extends over 16 amino acids. CDR3 coding DNA: TGTGCCAGCAGCCCCCAGGACACCCTGCGCACAGATACGCAGTATTTT. Residues: CASSPQDTLRTDTQYF.

As to this clone: The sample contains more than one DNA sequence encoding this CDR3. The chain has TRBV19 and TRBJ2-7; tentatively, D is TRBD1 (7 bases). Trimming pared 6 bases from V and 3 bases from J, leaving 15 bases between. Per the germline V gene, CDR1 is LNHDA and CDR2 is SQIVND (reference sequence). This CDR3 is built from 14 residues. The CDR3 sequence: CASRRTGDSYEQYF. The DNA of the CDR3 is TGTGCCAGTAGAAGAACGGGGGACAGCTACGAGCAGTACTTC. The whole variable domain, filled in from reference TRBV19 and TRBJ2-7, reads DGGITQSPKYLFRKEGQNVTLSCEQNLNHDAMYWYRQDPGQGLRLIYYSQIVNDFQKGDIAEGYSVSREKKESFPLTVTSAQKNPTAFYLCASRRTGDSYEQYFGPGTRLTVT.

This chain joins TRBV5-1 and TRBJ2-7, with a weak D call TRBD1 (5 bases). The V end was cut by 0 bases, the J end by 0 bases, with 10 bases between. CDR1 and CDR2 from the germline V gene are SGHRS and YFSETQ. CDR3 length: 15 amino acids. CDR3 in DNA: TGCGCCAGCAGCTTGGTTCAGGGCTACTCCTACGAGCAGTACTTC. Residues: CASSLVQGYSYEQYF.

The V gene is TRBV9, the J gene TRBJ2-7, with 14 bases that match TRBD2. J gave up 4 bases and V 3 bases, and 6 bases lay outside the gene matches. This CDR3 comprises 16 residues. Germline CDR1 reads SGDLS; CDR2 reads YYNGEE. The CDR3 sequence is CASSASWTSGRYEQYF. In DNA form, the CDR3 reads TGTGCCAGCAGCGCAAGCTGGACTAGCGGGAGGTACGAGCAGTACTTC.

DNA of the CDR3: TGTGCCAGCAGGCGACTCACCCTCCACTTT. Protein sequence: CASRRLTLHF. The rearrangement links TRBV6-6 to TRBJ1-6; D unclear. Trimming shortened V by 6 bases and J by 14 bases, and 8 bases separated the two germline ends. The CDR3 is made up of 10 amino acids. The V gene's germline CDR1 is MNHNY and CDR2 SVGAGI (reference sequence).